A selection of T cell receptor beta chains follows, all from one sample in a study of neurological immune-mediated disorders. TCRdb reprocessed the 5' RACE reads via MiXCR and lists one record per CDR3 protein. The repertoire holds roughly 60,000 distinct CDR3 sequences, with around 10% as singletons. The material sequenced was PBMCs. The receptors stem from a man aged 30 to 45 in good health. CDR3s include the opening cysteine and the closing phenylalanine or tryptophan. D genes are given only for firm matches. Rows may omit the clone size; those that give it use once, few, many or a size class.

TRBV5-1	TRBJ2-3	many	-	CASSLALNAGSTDTQYF	TGCGCCAGCAGCTTGGCCCTGAATGCGGGGTCCACAGATACGCAGTATTTT
TRBV28	TRBJ2-1	-	TRBD1	CASSPGGQGEGQFF	TGTGCCAGCAGTCCTGGAGGACAGGGCGAAGGGCAGTTCTTC
TRBV10-2	TRBJ1-5	many	-	CASSDGGVGQPQHF	TGCGCCAGCAGTGACGGCGGGGTTGGTCAGCCCCAGCATTTT
TRBV29-1	TRBJ2-1	many	-	CSGSRGGLDEQFF	TGCAGCGGCTCCCGTGGGGGATTGGATGAGCAGTTCTTC
TRBV20-1	TRBJ1-4	many	-	CSANGGRHEKLFF	TGCAGTGCCAACGGAGGGCGACATGAAAAACTGTTTTTT
TRBV4-1	TRBJ2-7	many	TRBD2	CASSQDLTSGYEQYF	TGCGCCAGCAGCCAAGATCTGACTAGCGGGTACGAGCAGTACTTC
TRBV4-1	TRBJ2-5	many	-	CASSQDPGQGGQTQYF	TGCGCCAGCAGCCAAGATCCCGGGCAGGGTGGACAGACCCAGTACTTC
TRBV12-3/TRBV12-4	TRBJ2-3	many	TRBD2	CASTVTSGTDTQYF	TGTGCCAGCACAGTAACTAGCGGCACAGATACGCAGTATTTT
TRBV4-1	TRBJ2-2	many	TRBD2	CASSQEVVAGGPTGELFF	TGCGCCAGCAGCCAAGAAGTGGTAGCGGGAGGTCCCACCGGGGAGCTGTTTTTT
TRBV20-1	TRBJ2-2	many	TRBD2	CSASSGSGTGELFF	TGCAGTGCTAGTAGCGGGAGCGGCACCGGGGAGCTGTTTTTT
TRBV9	TRBJ2-2	many	TRBD1	CASSARDRGNTGELFF	TGTGCCAGCAGCGCCCGGGACAGGGGGAACACCGGGGAGCTGTTTTTT
TRBV7-2	TRBJ2-1	many	-	CASSLAYRDEQFF	TGTGCCAGCAGCTTAGCGTACAGGGACGAGCAGTTCTTC
TRBV24-1	TRBJ1-2	many	TRBD1	CATRGQGDNYGYTF	TGTGCCACCAGAGGACAGGGCGACAACTATGGCTACACCTTC
TRBV20-1	TRBJ1-5	many	TRBD1	CSAPGQEVTNSNQPQHF	TGCAGTGCCCCGGGACAGGAAGTGACTAATAGCAATCAGCCCCAGCATTTT
TRBV7-3	TRBJ2-2	many	TRBD1	CASSQGTGDGELFF	TGTGCCAGCAGCCAAGGGACAGGGGACGGGGAGCTGTTTTTT
TRBV5-1	TRBJ2-1	many	-	CASSQQVSGNEQFF	TGCGCCAGCAGCCAACAGGTTTCGGGCAATGAGCAGTTCTTC
TRBV9	TRBJ2-1	many	-	CASSVMPDYNEQFF	TGTGCCAGCAGCGTCATGCCAGACTACAATGAGCAGTTCTTC
TRBV19	TRBJ2-3	few	TRBD1	CASTPRGRGKADTQYF	TGTGCCAGTACTCCGAGGGGCAGGGGGAAGGCAGATACGCAGTATTTT
TRBV28	TRBJ2-5	medium-sized	TRBD1	CASSLGQGFRETQYF	TGTGCCAGCAGTCTTGGACAGGGTTTTAGGGAGACCCAGTACTTC
TRBV20-1	TRBJ1-2	many	TRBD1	CSARDQIRGRVYGYTF	TGCAGTGCTAGAGATCAGATAAGGGGGCGAGTCTATGGCTACACCTTC
TRBV14	TRBJ1-3	many	-	CASSQLYSGNTIYF	TGTGCCAGCAGCCAATTATACTCTGGAAACACCATATATTTT
TRBV6-5	TRBJ2-7	many	-	CASSRTSGFYEQYF	TGTGCCAGCAGTCGTACCTCGGGGTTCTACGAGCAGTACTTC
TRBV28	TRBJ2-5	-	-	CANSLGTSVAAGRFRETQYF	TGTGCCAACAGTTTAGGCACCAGCGTAGCCGCGGGACGCTTTAGGGAGACACAGTACTTC
TRBV12-3/TRBV12-4	TRBJ1-1	many	-	CASSFARNTEAFF	TGTGCCAGCAGTTTTGCCAGGAACACTGAAGCTTTCTTT
TRBV4-2	TRBJ2-2	many	TRBD2	CASSQSGLAKAGELFF	TGTGCCAGCAGCCAATCGGGACTAGCGAAGGCCGGGGAGCTGTTTTTT
TRBV7-9	TRBJ1-5	-	TRBD1	CASSLGTGSSTQPQHF	TGTGCCAGCAGCTTAGGGACAGGATCTAGCACTCAGCCCCAGCATTTT
TRBV5-1	TRBJ2-3	many	-	CASSRPQAVGTDTQYF	TGCGCCAGCAGCAGACCACAGGCCGTGGGCACAGATACGCAGTATTTT
TRBV12-3/TRBV12-4	TRBJ1-4	many	TRBD1	CASSLGQAYEKLFF	TGTGCCAGCAGCCTGGGACAGGCCTATGAAAAACTGTTTTTT
TRBV4-1	TRBJ1-5	many	-	CASSRTMLRGPQPQHF	TGCGCCAGCAGCCGAACGATGTTGAGGGGTCCGCAGCCCCAGCATTTT
TRBV12-2	TRBJ2-1	many	-	CASRFIVPTSLYNEQFF	TGTGCAAGTCGCTTTATTGTGCCGACCTCCTTATACAATGAGCAGTTCTTC
TRBV5-1	TRBJ2-7	many	-	CASSTLSGTAYEQYF	TGCGCCAGCAGCACCCTATCCGGGACCGCATACGAGCAGTACTTC
TRBV7-2	TRBJ1-3	many	-	CASSLGGKAGNTIYF	TGTGCCAGCAGCTTAGGGGGCAAGGCTGGAAACACCATATATTTT
TRBV28	TRBJ2-1	few	-	CASSPEEVPPLYNEQFF	TGTGCCAGCAGCCCCGAAGAGGTCCCCCCCCTCTACAATGAGCAATTCTTC
TRBV14	TRBJ1-2	many	TRBD1	CASSLIDRGSGYTF	TGTGCCAGCAGCCTAATAGACAGGGGAAGCGGCTACACCTTC
TRBV29-1	TRBJ2-3	few	-	CSVESIGGPSTDTQYF	TGCAGCGTTGAGAGTATTGGGGGCCCAAGCACAGATACGCAGTATTTT
TRBV2	TRBJ2-7	many	TRBD2	CASSEAGGGSGYEQYF	TGTGCCAGCAGTGAAGCCGGTGGCGGGAGCGGGTACGAGCAGTACTTC
TRBV2	TRBJ1-4	many	-	CASRAGGEKLFF	TGTGCCAGCCGGGCCGGGGGGGAAAAACTGTTTTTT
TRBV28	TRBJ2-5	few	-	CASSSPSRRALETQYF	TGTGCCAGCAGTTCCCCTAGCCGGAGGGCCCTCGAGACCCAGTACTTC
TRBV7-8	TRBJ1-2	many	-	CASSLAGNYGYTF	TGTGCCAGCAGCTTAGCAGGGAACTATGGCTACACCTTC
TRBV20-1	TRBJ2-3	many	TRBD2	CSAKGLAGAPSTDTQYF	TGCAGTGCTAAAGGACTAGCGGGAGCTCCCTCCACAGATACGCAGTATTTT
TRBV24-1	TRBJ2-1	many	TRBD1	CATSDPTGTGFNEQFF	TGTGCCACCAGTGATCCAACCGGGACAGGCTTCAATGAGCAGTTCTTC
TRBV11-2	TRBJ2-1	many	-	CASSHGQGDEWIF	TGTGCCAGCAGTCATGGTCAGGGAGATGAGTGGATCTTC
TRBV3-1	TRBJ1-1	-	-	CASRGFDTEAFF	TGTGCCAGCAGGGGATTTGACACTGAAGCTTTCTTT
TRBV6-1	TRBJ2-3	many	-	CASSEVTGTDTQYF	TGTGCCAGCAGTGAAGTCACGGGAACAGATACGCAGTATTTT
TRBV3-1	TRBJ2-7	many	TRBD2	CASSPRGGSYEQYF	TGTGCCAGCAGCCCCCGCGGCGGGAGTTACGAGCAGTACTTC
TRBV7-9	TRBJ1-5	few	-	CASSSDGNNQPQHF	TGTGCCAGCAGCTCAGACGGAAACAATCAGCCCCAGCATTTT
TRBV7-2	TRBJ2-7	many	-	CASSYGLETQQQYF	TGTGCCAGCAGCTACGGATTAGAGACACAACAGCAGTACTTC
TRBV20-1	TRBJ2-3	many	-	CSGDGTDTQYF	TGCAGTGGGGATGGGACAGATACGCAGTATTTT
TRBV20-1	TRBJ2-7	many	TRBD2	CSAGLAGVEQYF	TGCAGTGCTGGACTAGCGGGAGTCGAGCAGTACTTC
TRBV28	TRBJ2-5	many	TRBD2	CASSLGLAGEETQYF	TGTGCCAGCAGTCTTGGACTAGCGGGAGAAGAGACCCAGTACTTC
TRBV25-1	TRBJ2-5	many	TRBD1	CASSLLPGQGQETQYF	TGTGCCAGCAGTCTCCTACCGGGACAGGGTCAAGAGACCCAGTACTTC
TRBV28	TRBJ1-1	many	-	CASSPKGTEAFF	TGTGCCAGCAGTCCAAAAGGTACGGAAGCTTTCTTT
TRBV9	TRBJ2-5	medium-sized	TRBD2	CASSVDLSSGRRGETQYF	TGTGCCAGCAGCGTAGACCTGTCGAGCGGGAGGCGTGGGGAGACCCAGTACTTC